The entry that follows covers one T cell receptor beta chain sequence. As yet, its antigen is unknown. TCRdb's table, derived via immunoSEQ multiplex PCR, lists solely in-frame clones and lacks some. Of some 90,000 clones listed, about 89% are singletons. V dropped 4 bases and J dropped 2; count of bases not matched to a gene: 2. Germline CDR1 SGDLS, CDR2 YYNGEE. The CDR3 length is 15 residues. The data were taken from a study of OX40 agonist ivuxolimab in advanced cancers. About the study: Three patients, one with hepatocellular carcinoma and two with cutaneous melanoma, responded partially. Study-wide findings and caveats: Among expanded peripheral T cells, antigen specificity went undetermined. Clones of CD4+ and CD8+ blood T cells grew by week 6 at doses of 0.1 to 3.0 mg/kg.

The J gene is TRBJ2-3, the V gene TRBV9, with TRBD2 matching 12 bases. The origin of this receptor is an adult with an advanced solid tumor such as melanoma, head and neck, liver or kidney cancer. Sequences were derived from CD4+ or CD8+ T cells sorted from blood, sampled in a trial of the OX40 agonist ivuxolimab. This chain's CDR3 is CASSRLAGDTDTQYF. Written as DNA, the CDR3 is TGTGCCAGCAGCCGACTAGCGGGAGACACAGATACGCAGTATTTT.